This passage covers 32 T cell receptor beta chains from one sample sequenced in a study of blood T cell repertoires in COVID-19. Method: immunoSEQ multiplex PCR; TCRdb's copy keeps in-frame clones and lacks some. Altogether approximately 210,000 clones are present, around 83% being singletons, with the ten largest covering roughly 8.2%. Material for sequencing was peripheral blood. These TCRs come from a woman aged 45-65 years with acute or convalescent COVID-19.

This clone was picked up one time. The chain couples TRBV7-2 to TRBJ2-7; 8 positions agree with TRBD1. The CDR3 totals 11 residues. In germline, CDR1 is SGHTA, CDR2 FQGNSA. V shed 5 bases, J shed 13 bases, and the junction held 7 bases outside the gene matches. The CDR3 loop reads CASSLRGPLYF. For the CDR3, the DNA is TGTGCCAGCAGCCTCAGGGGGCCCCTTTACTTC.

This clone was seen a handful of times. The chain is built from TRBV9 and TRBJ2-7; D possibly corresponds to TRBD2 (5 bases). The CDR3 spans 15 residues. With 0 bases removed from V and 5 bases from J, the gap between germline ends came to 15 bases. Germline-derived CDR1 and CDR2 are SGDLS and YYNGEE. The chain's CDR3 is CASSVGASSRNEQYF. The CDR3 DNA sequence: TGTGCCAGCAGCGTAGGGGCTAGCAGTAGAAACGAGCAGTACTTC.

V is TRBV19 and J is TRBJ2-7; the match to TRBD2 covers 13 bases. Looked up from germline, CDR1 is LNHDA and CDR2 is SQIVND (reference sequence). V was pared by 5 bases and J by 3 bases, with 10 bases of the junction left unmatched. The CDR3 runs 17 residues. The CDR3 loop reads CASSVLAGGPKDYEQYF. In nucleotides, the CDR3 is TGTGCCAGTAGTGTACTAGCGGGAGGGCCTAAGGACTACGAGCAGTACTTC.

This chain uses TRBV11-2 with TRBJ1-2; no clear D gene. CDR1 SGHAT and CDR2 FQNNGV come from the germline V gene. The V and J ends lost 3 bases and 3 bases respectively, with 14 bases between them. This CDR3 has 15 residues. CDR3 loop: CASSFRPREDYGYTF. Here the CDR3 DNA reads TGTGCCAGCAGCTTCAGACCGCGGGAGGACTATGGCTACACCTTC.

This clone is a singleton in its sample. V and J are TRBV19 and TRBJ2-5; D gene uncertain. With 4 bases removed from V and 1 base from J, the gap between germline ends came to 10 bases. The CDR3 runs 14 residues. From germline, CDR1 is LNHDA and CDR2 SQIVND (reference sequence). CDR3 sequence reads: CASSNYLLQETQYF. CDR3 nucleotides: TGTGCCAGTAGTAACTACCTCCTCCAAGAGACCCAGTACTTC.

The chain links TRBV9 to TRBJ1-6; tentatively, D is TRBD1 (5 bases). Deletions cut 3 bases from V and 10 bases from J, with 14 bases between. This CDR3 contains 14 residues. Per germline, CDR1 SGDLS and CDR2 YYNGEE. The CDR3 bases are TGTGCCAGCAGCGGGGACGGGGGGATATCACCCCTCCACTTT. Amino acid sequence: CASSGDGGISPLHF.

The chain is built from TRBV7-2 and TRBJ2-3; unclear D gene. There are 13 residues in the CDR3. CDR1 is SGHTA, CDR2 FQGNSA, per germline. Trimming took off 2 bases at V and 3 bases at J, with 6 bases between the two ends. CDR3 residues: CASSLIPTDTQYF. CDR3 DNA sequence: TGTGCCAGCAGCTTAATCCCGACAGATACGCAGTATTTT.

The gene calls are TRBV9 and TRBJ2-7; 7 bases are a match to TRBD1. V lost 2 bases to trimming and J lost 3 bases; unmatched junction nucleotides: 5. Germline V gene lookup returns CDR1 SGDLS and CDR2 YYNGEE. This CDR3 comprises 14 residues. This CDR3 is CASSVGTEVYEQYF. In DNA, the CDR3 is TGTGCCAGCAGCGTCGGGACAGAAGTCTACGAGCAGTACTTC.

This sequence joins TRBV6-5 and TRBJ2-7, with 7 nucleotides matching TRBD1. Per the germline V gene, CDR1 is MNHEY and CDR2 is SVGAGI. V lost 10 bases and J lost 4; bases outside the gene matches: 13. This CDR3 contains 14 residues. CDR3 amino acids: CATQGTATGYEQYF. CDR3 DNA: TGTGCCACCCAGGGGACAGCTACCGGGTACGAGCAGTACTTC.

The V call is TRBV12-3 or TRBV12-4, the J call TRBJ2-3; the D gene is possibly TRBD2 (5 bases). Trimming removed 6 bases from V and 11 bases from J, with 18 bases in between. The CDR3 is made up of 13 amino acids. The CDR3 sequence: CASSQEGVLGQYF. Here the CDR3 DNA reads TGTGCCAGCAGCCAAGAGGGAGTCCTGGGGCAGTATTTT.

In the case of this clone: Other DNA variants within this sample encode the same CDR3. The CDR3 bases are TGCGCCAGCAGCTTACAGGGGGAAGAGACCCAGTACTTC. This gives the protein CASSLQGEETQYF. V is TRBV5-1 and J is TRBJ2-5; 8 nucleotides agree with TRBD1. The germline V gene encodes CDR1 SGHRS and CDR2 YFSETQ. J was trimmed by 3 bases and V by 2 bases; bases with no gene match: 0. CDR3 size: 13 residues.

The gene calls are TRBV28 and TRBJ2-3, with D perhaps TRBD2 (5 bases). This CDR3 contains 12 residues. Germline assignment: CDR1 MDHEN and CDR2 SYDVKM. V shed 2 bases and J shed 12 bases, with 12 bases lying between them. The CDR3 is CASSLGVSDQYF. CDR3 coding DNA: TGTGCCAGCAGTTTAGGGGTTAGCGATCAGTATTTT.

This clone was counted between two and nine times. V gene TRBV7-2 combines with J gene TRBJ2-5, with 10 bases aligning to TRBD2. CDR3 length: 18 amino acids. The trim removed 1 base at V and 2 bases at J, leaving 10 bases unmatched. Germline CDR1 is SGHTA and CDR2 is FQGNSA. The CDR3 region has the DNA TGTGCCAGCAGCTTAGGGTCTAGCGGGAGAGGGGTGCAAGAGACCCAGTACTTC. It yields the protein CASSLGSSGRGVQETQYF.

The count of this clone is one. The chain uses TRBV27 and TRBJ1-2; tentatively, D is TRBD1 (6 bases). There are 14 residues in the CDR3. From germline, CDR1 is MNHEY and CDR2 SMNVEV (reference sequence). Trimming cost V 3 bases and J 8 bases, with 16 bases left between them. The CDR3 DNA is TGTGCCAGCAGTTTTGGCGGACAGAGGATGGGCTACACCTTC. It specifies CASSFGGQRMGYTF.

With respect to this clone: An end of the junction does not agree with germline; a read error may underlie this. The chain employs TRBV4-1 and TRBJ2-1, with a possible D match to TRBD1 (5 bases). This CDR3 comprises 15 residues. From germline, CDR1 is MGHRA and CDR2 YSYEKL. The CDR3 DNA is TGCGCCAGCAGCCAAGGGGGCTTTTCCTACGATGAGCAGTTCTTC. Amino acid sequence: CASSQGGFSYDEQFF.

The CDR3 protein is CASSLWPSAGEQYF. The CDR3 bases are TGCGCCAGCAGCTTATGGCCGTCGGCGGGGGAGCAGTACTTC. The chain has TRBV5-1 and TRBJ2-7, with a tentative D call TRBD2 (6 bases). Between the trimmed V and J ends, which lost 2 bases and 7 bases, there was a span of 16 bases. There are 14 residues in the CDR3. CDR1 is SGHRS, CDR2 YFSETQ, per germline.

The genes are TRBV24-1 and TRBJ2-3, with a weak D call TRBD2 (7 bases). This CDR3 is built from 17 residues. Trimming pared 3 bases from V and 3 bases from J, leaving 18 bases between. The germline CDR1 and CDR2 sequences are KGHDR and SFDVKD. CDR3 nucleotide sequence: TGTGCCACCAGTGATCCGAGCCCCAGGGGAGGGACAGATACGCAGTATTTT. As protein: CATSDPSPRGGTDTQYF.

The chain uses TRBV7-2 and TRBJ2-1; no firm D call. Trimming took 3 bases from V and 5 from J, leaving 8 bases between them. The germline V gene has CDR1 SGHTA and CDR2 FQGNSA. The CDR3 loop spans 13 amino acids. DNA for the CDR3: TGTGCCAGCAGCTTCGGCGGAAACAATGAGCAGTTCTTC. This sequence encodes CASSFGGNNEQFF.

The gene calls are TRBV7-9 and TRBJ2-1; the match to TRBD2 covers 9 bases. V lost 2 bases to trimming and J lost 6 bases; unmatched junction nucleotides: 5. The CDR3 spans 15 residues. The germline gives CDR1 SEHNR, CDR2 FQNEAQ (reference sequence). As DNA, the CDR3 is TGTGCCAGCAGCTTAATAGGCGGGAGGGCCAATGAGCAGTTCTTC. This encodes CASSLIGGRANEQFF.

The CDR3 sequence: CATSSGISYEQYF. The DNA of the CDR3 is TGTGCCACCAGTTCCGGGATCTCCTACGAGCAGTACTTC. The rearrangement uses TRBV24-1 and TRBJ2-7, with TRBD2 as a possible D gene (5 bases). V lost 6 bases and J lost 0, with 8 bases in between. This CDR3 has 13 amino acids. Germline V gene sequence: CDR1 KGHDR, CDR2 SFDVKD.

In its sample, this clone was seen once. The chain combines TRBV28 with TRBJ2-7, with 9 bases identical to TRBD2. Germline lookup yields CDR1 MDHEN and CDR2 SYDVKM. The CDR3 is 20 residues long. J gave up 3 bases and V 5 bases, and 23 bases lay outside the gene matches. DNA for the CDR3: TGTGCCAGCAGTCCACCGAACAGGGGCGCCCTAGGACTAGCGCACTACGAGCAGTACTTC. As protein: CASSPPNRGALGLAHYEQYF.

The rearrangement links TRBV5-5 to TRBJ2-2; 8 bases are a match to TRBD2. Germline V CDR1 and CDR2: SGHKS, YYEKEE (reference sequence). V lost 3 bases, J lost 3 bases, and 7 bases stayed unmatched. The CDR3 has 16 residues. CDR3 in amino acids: CASSSKAGVDTGELFF. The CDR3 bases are TGTGCCAGCAGCTCGAAAGCGGGAGTCGACACCGGGGAGCTGTTTTTT.

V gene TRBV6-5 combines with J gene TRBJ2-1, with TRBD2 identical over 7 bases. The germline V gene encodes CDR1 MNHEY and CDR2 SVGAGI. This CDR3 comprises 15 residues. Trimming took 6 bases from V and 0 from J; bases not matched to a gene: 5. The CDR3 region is CASSLAGVSYNEQFF. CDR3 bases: TGTGCCAGCAGCCTTGCGGGAGTCTCCTACAATGAGCAGTTCTTC.

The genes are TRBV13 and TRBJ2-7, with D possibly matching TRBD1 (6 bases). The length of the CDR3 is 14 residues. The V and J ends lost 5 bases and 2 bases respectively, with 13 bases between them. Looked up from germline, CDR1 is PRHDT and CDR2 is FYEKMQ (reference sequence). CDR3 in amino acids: CASSLRDKAYEQYF. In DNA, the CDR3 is TGTGCCAGCAGCCTCAGGGACAAGGCCTACGAGCAGTACTTC.

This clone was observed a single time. As DNA, the CDR3 is TGCGCCAGCAGCCAAGAGTTAGGACTAGCGGGGTACAATGAGCAGTTCTTC. This encodes CASSQELGLAGYNEQFF. This chain uses TRBV4-1 with TRBJ2-1; 12 bases are a match to TRBD2. The CDR3 totals 17 residues. V shed 0 bases and J 4 bases; nucleotides not matched to a gene: 4. In germline, CDR1 is MGHRA, CDR2 YSYEKL.

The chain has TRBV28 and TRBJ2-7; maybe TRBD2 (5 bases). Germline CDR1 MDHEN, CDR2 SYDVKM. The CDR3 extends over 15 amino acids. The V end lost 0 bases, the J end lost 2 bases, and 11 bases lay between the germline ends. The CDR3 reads CASSLWGSTTYEQYF. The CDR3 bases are TGTGCCAGCAGTTTATGGGGATCGACTACCTACGAGCAGTACTTC.

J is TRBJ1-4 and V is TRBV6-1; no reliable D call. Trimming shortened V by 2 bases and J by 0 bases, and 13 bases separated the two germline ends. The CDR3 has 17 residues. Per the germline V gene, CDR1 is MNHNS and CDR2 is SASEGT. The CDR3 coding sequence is TGTGCCAGCAGTGAAAGTGTGAGGCTTTCAACTAATGAAAAACTGTTTTTT. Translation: CASSESVRLSTNEKLFF.

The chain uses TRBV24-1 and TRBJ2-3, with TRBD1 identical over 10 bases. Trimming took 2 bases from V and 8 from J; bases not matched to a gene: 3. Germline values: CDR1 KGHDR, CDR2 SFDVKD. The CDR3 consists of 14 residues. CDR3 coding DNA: TGTGCCACCAGTGATTCGGGACAGGGGTTTACGCAGTATTTT. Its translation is CATSDSGQGFTQYF.

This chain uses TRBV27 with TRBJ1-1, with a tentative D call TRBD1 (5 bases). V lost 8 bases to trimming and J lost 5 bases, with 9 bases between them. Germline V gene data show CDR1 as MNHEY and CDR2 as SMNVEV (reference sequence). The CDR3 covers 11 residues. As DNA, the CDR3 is TGTGCCAGCCTGGGGCGGACTGAAGCTTTCTTT. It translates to CASLGRTEAFF.

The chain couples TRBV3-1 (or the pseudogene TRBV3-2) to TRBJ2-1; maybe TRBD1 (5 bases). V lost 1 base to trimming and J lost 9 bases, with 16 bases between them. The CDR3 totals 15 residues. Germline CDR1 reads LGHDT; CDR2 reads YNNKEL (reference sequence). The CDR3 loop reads CASSQGSADSGEQFF. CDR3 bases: TGTGCCAGCAGCCAAGGGTCGGCAGACAGTGGTGAGCAGTTCTTC.

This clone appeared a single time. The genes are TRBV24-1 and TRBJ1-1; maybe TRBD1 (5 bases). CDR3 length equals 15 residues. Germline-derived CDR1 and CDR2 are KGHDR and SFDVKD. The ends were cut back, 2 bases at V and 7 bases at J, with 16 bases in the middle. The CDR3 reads CATSDSKSTVDEAFF. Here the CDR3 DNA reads TGTGCCACCAGTGATTCGAAATCGACAGTAGATGAAGCTTTCTTT.

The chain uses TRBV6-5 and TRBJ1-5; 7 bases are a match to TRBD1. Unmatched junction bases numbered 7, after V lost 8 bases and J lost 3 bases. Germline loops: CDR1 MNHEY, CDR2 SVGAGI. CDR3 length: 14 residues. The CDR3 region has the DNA TGTGCCAGCGGACTGACAGGGCCCAATCAGCCCCAGCATTTT. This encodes CASGLTGPNQPQHF.